These T cell receptor beta chains were read from a single sample in a study of blood T cell repertoires in COVID-19. The table came from immunoSEQ multiplex PCR; TCRdb's copy has only in-frame clones and leaves some out. The sample holds fewer than 250,000 clones; around 83% are singletons and the top ten take 7.4%. Material: peripheral blood. These receptors all come from a woman between 45 and 60 years old with acute or convalescent COVID-19. Both conserved end residues are part of each CDR3. A D gene is named only where the DNA matches it firmly. Only some rows state a clone size, as once, few, many or a class for expanded clones.

D: TRBD1
J: TRBJ2-5
size: NA
V: TRBV27
CDR3: CASGTTGGGETQYF
DNA: TGTGCCAGCGGCACGACAGGGGGCGGCGAGACCCAGTACTTC

D: NA
J: TRBJ2-5
size: NA
V: TRBV25-1
CDR3: CASSIRLPGQQKETQYF
DNA: TGTGCCAGCAGCATCAGGCTACCCGGACAGCAAAAAGAGACCCAGTACTTC

D: NA
J: TRBJ2-7
size: NA
V: TRBV2
CDR3: CASSEAPEVGEQYF
DNA: TGTGCCAGCAGTGAAGCGCCTGAGGTTGGCGAGCAGTACTTC

D: TRBD1
J: TRBJ1-4
size: NA
V: TRBV9
CDR3: CASSVQGTGLEKLFF
DNA: TGTGCCAGCAGCGTTCAGGGGACAGGGCTTGAAAAACTGTTTTTT

D: NA
J: TRBJ1-6
size: NA
V: TRBV7-8
CDR3: CASSSRVVDSPLHF
DNA: TGTGCCAGCAGCAGCAGGGTGGTGGATTCACCCCTCCACTTT

D: NA
J: TRBJ1-2
size: NA
V: TRBV4-3
CDR3: CASSQDRQVISGYTF
DNA: TGCGCCAGCAGCCAAGATCGGCAGGTTATTAGTGGCTACACCTTC

D: TRBD2
J: TRBJ2-1
size: NA
V: TRBV19
CDR3: CASSKGPASGGRHNEQFF
DNA: TGTGCCAGTAGTAAGGGTCCGGCTAGCGGGGGCCGTCACAATGAGCAGTTCTTC

D: TRBD1
J: TRBJ2-1
size: NA
V: TRBV4-1
CDR3: CASSQGQGPDNEQFF
DNA: TGCGCCAGCAGCCAGGGACAGGGGCCGGACAATGAGCAGTTCTTC

D: TRBD1
J: TRBJ1-5
size: NA
V: TRBV28
CDR3: CASSLLTRDRPYQPQHF
DNA: TGTGCCAGCAGTTTATTAACCCGGGACAGACCTTATCAGCCCCAGCATTTT

D: TRBD1
J: TRBJ2-2
size: NA
V: TRBV6-6
CDR3: CASSYDRGTGELFF
DNA: TGTGCCAGCAGTTACGACAGGGGCACCGGGGAGCTGTTTTTT

D: TRBD2
J: TRBJ2-5
size: once
V: TRBV7-6
CDR3: CASSRNSGEEETQYF
DNA: TGTGCCAGCAGCCGCAATAGCGGGGAAGAAGAGACCCAGTACTTC

D: NA
J: TRBJ1-2
size: NA
V: TRBV5-1
CDR3: CASSQGDGGIGYTF
DNA: TGCGCCAGCAGCCAAGGGGATGGGGGGATTGGCTACACCTTC

D: TRBD2
J: TRBJ2-5
size: once
V: TRBV3-1/TRBV3-2
CDR3: CASSPASGGQETQYF
DNA: TGTGCCAGCAGCCCCGCTAGCGGGGGCCAAGAGACCCAGTACTTC

D: NA
J: TRBJ2-5
size: NA
V: TRBV5-6
CDR3: CASSFMFAGSQETQYF
DNA: TGTGCCAGCAGCTTCATGTTTGCTGGCAGCCAAGAGACCCAGTACTTC

D: NA
J: TRBJ1-5
size: NA
V: TRBV19
CDR3: CASSQRWSAANQPQHF
DNA: TGTGCCAGTAGTCAAAGATGGTCGGCGGCCAATCAGCCCCAGCATTTT

D: TRBD2
J: TRBJ2-1
size: NA
V: TRBV11-1
CDR3: CASSPRTSGSRLEQFF
DNA: TGTGCCAGCAGCCCTAGGACTAGCGGGAGCCGGCTTGAGCAGTTCTTC

D: TRBD1
J: TRBJ1-1
size: once
V: TRBV28
CDR3: CASSSGQVRAFF
DNA: TGTGCCAGCAGTTCGGGACAGGTGAGAGCTTTCTTT

D: NA
J: TRBJ2-7
size: NA
V: TRBV21-1
CDR3: CASSFSGGTYEQYF
DNA: TGTGCCAGCAGCTTTTCCGGCGGCACCTACGAGCAGTACTTC

D: TRBD2
J: TRBJ2-7
size: few
V: TRBV28
CDR3: CASSLERGGYEQYF
DNA: TGTGCCAGCAGTTTAGAACGGGGGGGCTACGAGCAGTACTTC

D: NA
J: TRBJ1-2
size: few
V: TRBV2
CDR3: CASIIQGTYGYTF
DNA: TGTGCCAGCATTATACAGGGTACCTATGGCTACACCTTC

D: NA
J: TRBJ1-1
size: NA
V: TRBV6-5
CDR3: CASSKDGKNTEAFF
DNA: TGTGCCAGCAGTAAGGACGGGAAGAACACTGAAGCTTTCTTT

D: NA
J: TRBJ1-3
size: NA
V: TRBV6-5
CDR3: CASHSSGNTIYF
DNA: TGTGCCAGCCACAGCTCTGGAAACACCATATATTTT

D: TRBD1
J: TRBJ2-4
size: NA
V: TRBV18
CDR3: CASSPLPGQGGRIQYF
DNA: TGTGCCAGCTCACCCCTCCCGGGACAGGGGGGCCGGATTCAGTACTTC

D: TRBD1
J: TRBJ2-2
size: NA
V: TRBV7-8
CDR3: CASSLGTAGIGELFF
DNA: TGTGCCAGCAGCTTGGGGACAGCTGGAATCGGGGAGCTGTTTTTT

D: TRBD2
J: TRBJ2-4
size: NA
V: TRBV30
CDR3: CAWSRAGGAKNIQYF
DNA: TGTGCCTGGAGTCGAGCGGGAGGAGCCAAAAACATTCAGTACTTC

D: NA
J: TRBJ1-2
size: NA
V: TRBV6-5
CDR3: CASTPHRDTGNGYTF
DNA: TGTGCCAGCACCCCTCACCGGGACACCGGCAATGGCTACACCTTC

D: NA
J: TRBJ1-2
size: NA
V: TRBV28
CDR3: CASSPWVGSGLDYGYTF
DNA: TGTGCCAGCAGCCCTTGGGTGGGGTCAGGGCTGGACTATGGCTACACCTTC

D: TRBD2
J: TRBJ2-7
size: NA
V: TRBV10-3
CDR3: CATRLAGEQYF
DNA: TGTGCCACCCGACTAGCGGGAGAGCAGTACTTC

D: NA
J: TRBJ2-5
size: NA
V: TRBV7-3
CDR3: CASSAQNRGTQYF
DNA: TGTGCCAGCAGCGCCCAGAATCGGGGGACCCAGTACTTC

D: TRBD2
J: TRBJ2-7
size: few
V: TRBV5-1
CDR3: CASSLDAGGHSHEQYF
DNA: TGCGCCAGCAGCTTGGACGCGGGGGGCCACTCCCACGAGCAGTACTTC

D: NA
J: TRBJ1-2
size: once
V: TRBV28
CDR3: CASSYRVYGYTF
DNA: TGTGCCAGCAGTTACAGAGTCTATGGCTACACCTTC

D: TRBD2
J: TRBJ2-1
size: NA
V: TRBV27
CDR3: CASFGLAGENEQFF
DNA: TGTGCCAGTTTCGGACTAGCGGGAGAGAATGAGCAGTTCTTC

D: NA
J: TRBJ1-6
size: once
V: TRBV21-1
CDR3: CASSKVNRDADNSPLHF
DNA: TGTGCCAGCAGCAAAGTGAACAGGGATGCGGATAATTCACCCCTCCACTTT

D: NA
J: TRBJ2-3
size: NA
V: TRBV2
CDR3: CASGASASTDTQYF
DNA: TGTGCCAGCGGGGCGAGTGCTAGCACAGATACGCAGTATTTT

D: NA
J: TRBJ2-1
size: NA
V: TRBV27
CDR3: CASSPAGRVTYNEQFF
DNA: TGTGCCAGCAGTCCCGCCGGCAGGGTAACTTACAATGAGCAGTTCTTC

D: TRBD2
J: TRBJ2-5
size: NA
V: TRBV7-6
CDR3: CASSYGRAETQYF
DNA: TGTGCCAGCAGCTACGGGAGGGCGGAGACCCAGTACTTC

D: NA
J: TRBJ2-1
size: NA
V: TRBV7-9
CDR3: CASSLDRRPTDEQFF
DNA: TGTGCCAGCAGCTTAGACAGGAGACCTACGGATGAGCAGTTCTTC

D: NA
J: TRBJ2-7
size: NA
V: TRBV27
CDR3: CASSWGDSYEQYF
DNA: TGTGCCAGCAGTTGGGGGGATTCCTACGAGCAGTACTTC

D: NA
J: TRBJ2-7
size: NA
V: TRBV20-1
CDR3: CSAQISAEQYF
DNA: TGCAGTGCCCAGATTAGCGCCGAGCAGTACTTC

D: NA
J: TRBJ1-1
size: NA
V: TRBV24-1
CDR3: CATMGRGNTEAFF
DNA: TGTGCCACGATGGGGCGAGGGAACACTGAAGCTTTCTTT

D: TRBD2
J: TRBJ2-1
size: NA
V: TRBV11-2
CDR3: CASSDRGGSPYNEQFF
DNA: TGTGCCAGCAGCGACCGGGGCGGGAGCCCCTACAATGAGCAGTTCTTC

D: NA
J: TRBJ2-3
size: once
V: TRBV19
CDR3: CASRKRVLGTDTQYF
DNA: TGTGCCAGCAGAAAGAGGGTTTTAGGCACAGATACGCAGTATTTT